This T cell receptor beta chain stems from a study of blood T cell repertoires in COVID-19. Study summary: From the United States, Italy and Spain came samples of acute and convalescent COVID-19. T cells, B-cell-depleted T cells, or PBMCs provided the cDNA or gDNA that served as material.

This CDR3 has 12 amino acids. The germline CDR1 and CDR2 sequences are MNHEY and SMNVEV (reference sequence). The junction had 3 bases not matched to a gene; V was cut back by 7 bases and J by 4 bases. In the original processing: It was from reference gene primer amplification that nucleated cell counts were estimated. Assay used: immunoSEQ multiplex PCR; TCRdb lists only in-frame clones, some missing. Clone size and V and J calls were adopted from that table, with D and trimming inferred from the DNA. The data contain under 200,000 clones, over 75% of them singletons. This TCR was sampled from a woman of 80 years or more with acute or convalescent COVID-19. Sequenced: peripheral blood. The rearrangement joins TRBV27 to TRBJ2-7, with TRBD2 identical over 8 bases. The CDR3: CASNGGAYEQYF. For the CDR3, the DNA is TGTGCCAGCAACGGGGGGGCGTACGAGCAGTACTTC.